These 8 T cell receptor beta chains were sequenced from one sample in a study of CD8 T cells in ankylosing spondylitis. General study points: The study identified a TCR beta motif of under ten highly homologous variants that appeared characteristic of ankylosing spondylitis blood.

Using its own MiXCR run on the 5' RACE reads, TCRdb lists one record per CDR3 protein. The sample has roughly 490,000 distinct CDR3 sequences; approximately 5% are singletons. Which antigens these TCRs recognize remains unknown. Sequencing was performed on blood, either unsorted or a sorted T cell fraction (not recorded which). These TCRs come from a male donor with ankylosing spondylitis.

This clonotype has more than one count but fewer than ten. CDR3 amino acids: CASVVDSLYGYTF. The CDR3 bases are TGTGCCAGCGTGGTGGACAGCCTCTATGGCTACACCTTC. The chain recombines TRBV6-1 with TRBJ1-2; D might be TRBD1 (6 bases). This CDR3 has 13 residues. Germline V lookup: CDR1 MNHNS, CDR2 SASEGT. Trimming pared 8 bases from V and 4 bases from J, leaving 14 bases between.

This clonotype appeared many times. This chain links TRBV7-6 with TRBJ1-2, with no clear D. The CDR3 has 13 amino acids. In germline, CDR1 is SGHVS, CDR2 FNYEAQ. Between the trimmed V and J ends, which lost 4 bases and 4 bases, there was a span of 10 bases. Here the CDR3 DNA reads TGTGCCAGCAGCTCTCTCTCGGGCTATGGCTACACCTTC. Its translation: CASSSLSGYGYTF.

The chain joins TRBV4-3 to TRBJ2-7; D assignment may be TRBD1 or TRBD2 (6 bases each). CDR1 is LGHNA, CDR2 YSLEER, per germline. This CDR3 is 15 amino acids long. Trimming cost V 0 bases and J 3 bases, with 12 bases left between them. The CDR3 DNA sequence: TGCGCCAGCAGCCAAGATCACGGGGGCTTCTACGAGCAGTACTTC. Translation gives CASSQDHGGFYEQYF.

This clonotype has just a few counts. The rearrangement links TRBV4-3 to TRBJ2-3; TRBD2 aligns across 9 bases. Germline CDR1 reads LGHNA; CDR2 reads YSLEER. The CDR3 is 14 amino acids. V lost 3 bases, J lost 6 bases, and 4 bases stayed unmatched. CDR3 loop: CASSHGTSRDTQYF. The CDR3 DNA sequence: TGCGCCAGCAGCCACGGGACTAGCAGGGATACGCAGTATTTT.

This clonotype was recorded a few times. DNA of the CDR3: TGCAGTGCTAGTCTTTGGGGGCGGGGAGAGACCCAGTACTTC. Its translation is CSASLWGRGETQYF. The chain has TRBV20-1 and TRBJ2-5; either TRBD1 or TRBD2 may supply D (6 bases each). CDR1 and CDR2 from the germline V gene are DFQATT and SNEGSKA (reference sequence). The CDR3 is made up of 14 amino acids. Deletions cut 3 bases from V and 4 bases from J, with 15 bases between.

This clonotype was found many times. V is TRBV4-3 and J is TRBJ1-4; D is uncertain. Germline CDR1 LGHNA, CDR2 YSLEER. V lost 2 bases and J lost 8, with 12 bases in between. The CDR3 length is 14 residues. The CDR3 protein is CASSQPYPAEKLFF. The CDR3 DNA reads TGCGCCAGCAGCCAACCGTATCCTGCGGAAAAACTGTTTTTT.

In this sample, this clonotype turned up a few times. CDR3 protein: CASSPWDRDVYGYTF. CDR3 DNA sequence: TGTGCCAGCAGCCCATGGGACAGGGATGTGTATGGCTACACCTTC. The gene calls are TRBV7-9 and TRBJ1-2; the match to TRBD1 covers 9 bases. This CDR3 spans 15 amino acids. CDR1 is SEHNR, CDR2 FQNEAQ, per germline (reference sequence). J gave up 5 bases and V 5 bases, and 9 bases lay outside the gene matches.

This clonotype came up many times. The rearrangement joins TRBV28 to TRBJ2-5; D could derive from TRBD1 or TRBD2 (5 bases each). The germline gives CDR1 MDHEN, CDR2 SYDVKM. This CDR3 contains 13 residues. Trimming took 5 bases from V and 5 from J, leaving 12 bases between them. The CDR3 nucleotides read TGTGCCAGCAGTGTAGGGACCAGGGAGACCCAGTACTTC. It encodes CASSVGTRETQYF.